Detailed here is one T cell receptor (beta chain). This entry belongs to a study of blood T cell repertoires in COVID-19. This table comes from immunoSEQ multiplex PCR, and its TCRdb copy is limited to in-frame clones, with some not included. The sample has fewer than 350,000 clones; roughly 85% are singletons. This clonotype was sampled from a human donor in a cohort sampled during active COVID-19. Input material: peripheral blood.

In nucleotides, the CDR3 is TGTGCCAGTAGCGCAATGACAGGGGAGGACTATGGCTACACCTTC. It yields the protein CASSAMTGEDYGYTF. The chain links TRBV19 to TRBJ1-2, with 8 positions matching TRBD1. The CDR3 totals 15 residues. V lost 6 bases and J lost 3; bases outside the gene matches: 9. CDR1 and CDR2 from the germline V gene are LNHDA and SQIVND (reference sequence).